The clone carrying this TCR beta chain occurred once. These data are taken from a study of blood T cell repertoires in COVID-19. Study information: Samples representing acute and convalescent COVID-19 were sourced from the United States, Italy and Spain. Sources were T cells, B-cell-depleted T cells, or PBMCs; the material itself was cDNA or gDNA.

The Seattle patients, enrolled during active infection, were followed longitudinally. Germline-derived CDR1 and CDR2 are LNHDA and SQIVND (reference sequence). The CDR3 contains 14 residues. The ends lost 7 bases at V and 1 base at J; junction bases unmatched: 2. TCRdb keeps only in-frame clones here, not all; method: immunoSEQ multiplex PCR. The sample contains just under 350,000 clones, almost 90% of which appear only once. The specimen sequenced was peripheral blood. The receptor was isolated from a woman between 65 and 79 years old with COVID-19, enrolled during active disease. This chain connects TRBV19 to TRBJ2-2; 8 bases map to TRBD2. The CDR3 protein is CASTRGGNTGELFF. The CDR3 DNA reads as TGTGCCAGTACCCGGGGGGGGAACACCGGGGAGCTGTTTTTT.